The 5 T cell receptor beta chains below were found in one sample sequenced in a study of beta chain features in type 1 diabetes. Points from the study as a whole: Moderately but significantly shorter TCRB CDR3s were found in Type 1 diabetes patients in all four CD4+ subsets.

Of the isolated RNA, all was reverse transcribed, and so the sequenced material was expressed TCRB transcripts. The protocol was immunoSEQ multiplex PCR, while the TCRdb copy is restricted to in-frame clones and leaves out a portion. The sample holds some 250,000 clones, approximately 15% seen once. These receptors' antigens are unknown. The sequenced material came from naive CD4+ T cells from blood. The receptors were sampled from a man younger than 40 with type 1 diabetes.

V is TRBV29-1 and J is TRBJ1-2; possible D gene TRBD1, 6 bases. V gave up 4 bases and J gave up 4 bases, with 10 bases separating them. Per germline, CDR1 SQVTM and CDR2 ANQGSEA. This CDR3 spans 12 amino acids. CDR3 in DNA: TGCAGCGTTGGTGGGGGCAGCTATGGCTACACCTTC. Its protein is CSVGGGSYGYTF.

The rearrangement joins TRBV9 to TRBJ2-7; 7 bases line up with TRBD1. CDR3 length equals 14 residues. Germline assignment: CDR1 SGDLS and CDR2 YYNGEE. Germline trimming cut 2 bases from V and 0 bases from J; bases unmatched to any gene: 2. CDR3 bases: TGTGCCAGCAGCGTCGGGACAGACTCCTACGAGCAGTACTTC. Its translation: CASSVGTDSYEQYF.

This clone appeared a few times. The chain employs TRBV9 and TRBJ2-1; 8 positions match TRBD2. The CDR3 totals 17 residues. V trimming: 8 bases; J trimming: 6 bases; junction bases outside the gene matches: 19. Germline V CDR1 and CDR2: SGDLS, YYNGEE. In DNA form, the CDR3 reads TGTGCCAGTGGGCGAGAGGCGGGGGGTGTATGGGGCAATGAGCAGTTCTTC. Its translation: CASGREAGGVWGNEQFF.

This clone has only a few counts. The V and J genes are TRBV4-1 and TRBJ2-4; D is uncertain. V lost 2 bases and J lost 0, with 11 bases in between. CDR3 length: 16 amino acids. The germline CDR1 and CDR2 sequences are MGHRA and YSYEKL. CDR3 residues: CASSQTPTLAKNIQYF. The CDR3 nucleotides are TGCGCCAGCAGCCAAACGCCCACTCTAGCCAAAAACATTCAGTACTTC.

This chain links TRBV18 with TRBJ2-7; 9 bases are a match to TRBD1. V shed 3 bases and J 6 bases; nucleotides not matched to a gene: 9. Per the germline V gene, CDR1 is KGHSH and CDR2 is LQKENI. This CDR3 comprises 15 residues. As DNA, the CDR3 is TGTGCCAGCTCACCTGACAGGGGGTCACTCCTCGAGCAGTACTTC. This encodes CASSPDRGSLLEQYF.